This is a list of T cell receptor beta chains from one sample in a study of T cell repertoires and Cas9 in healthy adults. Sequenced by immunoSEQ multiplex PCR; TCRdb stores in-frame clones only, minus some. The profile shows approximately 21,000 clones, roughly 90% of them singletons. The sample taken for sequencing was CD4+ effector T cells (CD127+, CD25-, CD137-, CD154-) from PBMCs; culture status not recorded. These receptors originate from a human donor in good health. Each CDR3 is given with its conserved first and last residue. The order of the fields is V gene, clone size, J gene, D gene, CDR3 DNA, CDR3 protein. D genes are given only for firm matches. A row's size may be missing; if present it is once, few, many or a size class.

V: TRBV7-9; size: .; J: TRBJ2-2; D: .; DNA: TGTGCCAGCAGCCGCCCGCAGGGGGAGCTGTTTTTT; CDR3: CASSRPQGELFF
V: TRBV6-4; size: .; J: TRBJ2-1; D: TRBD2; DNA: TGTGCCAGCAGTGACTCGGACCCGGGACAAAGGGACGAAGGGACTAGCGGCAACAATGAGCAGTTCTTC; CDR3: CASSDSDPGQRDEGTSGNNEQFF
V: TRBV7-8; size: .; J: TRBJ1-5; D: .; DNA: TGTGCCAGCAGCTCAGGGACGGTCCTATCTACGGTTCGCAATCAGCCCCAGCATTTT; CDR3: CASSSGTVLSTVRNQPQHF
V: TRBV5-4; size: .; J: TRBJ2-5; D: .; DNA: TGTGCCAGCAGCTTGGGCGTCGAGGGCGAGACCCAGTACTTC; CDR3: CASSLGVEGETQYF
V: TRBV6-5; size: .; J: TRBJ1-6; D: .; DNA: TGTGCCAGCAGCGGGGGGGCCAGGCGTTCACCCCTCCACTTT; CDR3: CASSGGARRSPLHF
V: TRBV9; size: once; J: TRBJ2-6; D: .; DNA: TGTGCCAGCGCCCGGACTGGGGCCAACGTCCTGACTTTC; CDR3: CASARTGANVLTF
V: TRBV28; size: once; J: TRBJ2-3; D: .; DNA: TGTGCCAGCAGTCCGAACACAGATACGCAGTATTTT; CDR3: CASSPNTDTQYF
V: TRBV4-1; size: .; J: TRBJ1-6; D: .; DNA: TGCGCCAGCAGCCAACGAGGGGAAAGGACGAGCAGCTCCTATAATTCACCCCTCCACTTT; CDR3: CASSQRGERTSSSYNSPLHF
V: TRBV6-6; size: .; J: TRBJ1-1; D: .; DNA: TGTGCCAGCACCCTCCTTATCGGCGCTGAAGCTTTCTTT; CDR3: CASTLLIGAEAFF
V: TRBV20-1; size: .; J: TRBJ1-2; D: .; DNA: TGCAGTGCCGGTAACTATGGCTACACCTTC; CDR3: CSAGNYGYTF
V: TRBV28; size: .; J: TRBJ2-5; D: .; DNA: TGTGCCAGCAGTGTGGGGACGCCGCCGGGGCAGTACTTC; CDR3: CASSVGTPPGQYF
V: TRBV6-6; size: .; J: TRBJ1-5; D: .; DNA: TGTGCCAGCAGTTACTCCGCACATCTCGGCCAGCCCCAGCATTTT; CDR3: CASSYSAHLGQPQHF
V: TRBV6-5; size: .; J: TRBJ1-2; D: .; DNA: TGTGCCATCAGTCGGGACAATAGCTATGGCTACACCTTC; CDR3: CAISRDNSYGYTF
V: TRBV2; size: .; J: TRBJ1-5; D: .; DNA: TGTGCCAGCAGGGAGAGGGCGGGTAATCAGCCCCAGCATTTT; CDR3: CASRERAGNQPQHF
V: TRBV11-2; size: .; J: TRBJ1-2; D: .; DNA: TGTGCCAGCAGCTTAGGGGGTTTCTCTAACTATGGCTACACCTTC; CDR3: CASSLGGFSNYGYTF
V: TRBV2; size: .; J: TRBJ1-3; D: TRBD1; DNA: TGTGCCAGCGTAGACAGGGCTGACTCTGGAAACACCATATATTTT; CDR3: CASVDRADSGNTIYF
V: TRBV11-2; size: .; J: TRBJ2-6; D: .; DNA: TGTGCCAGCAGCACCCTGACAGGCAGCTCTGGGGCCAACGTCCTGACTTTC; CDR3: CASSTLTGSSGANVLTF
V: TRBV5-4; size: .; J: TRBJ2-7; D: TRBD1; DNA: TGTGCCAGCAGCTTGGCTTACAGGGGCGAGCAGTACTTC; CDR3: CASSLAYRGEQYF